Sequencing of this T cell receptor (beta chain) was carried out in a study of blood T cells in healthy people across ages. Isolation yielded PBMCs, at least 7 million per sample, in every case. A second 7 to 11 cycle PCR used barcoded and J-beta primers. Each cDNA molecule received a tag from a template-switch adaptor that had 12 random nucleotides. TCRdb fed the 5' RACE reads into MiXCR, producing one record per CDR3 protein. The table records roughly 1.9 million distinct CDR3 sequences, roughly two fifths of them present only once. The germline V gene encodes CDR1 DFQATT and CDR2 SNEGSKA (reference sequence). The germline V and J ends were trimmed by 0 bases and 5 bases, with 13 bases remaining between them. The CDR3 extends over 14 amino acids.

The chain joins TRBV20-1 to TRBJ2-5, with D uncertain. The specimen sequenced was blood. This sequence originates from a human donor in good health. CDR3 in DNA: TGCAGTGCTAGAGATCTAATGGGCTCGGAGACCCAGTACTTC. As protein: CSARDLMGSETQYF.